This entry is about one TCR beta chain. The antigen remains undetermined. Germline V gene sequence: CDR1 SQVTM, CDR2 ANQGSEA. V was pared by 2 bases and J by 0 bases, with 11 bases between. The CDR3 consists of 15 residues. This sample is drawn from a study of early T cells in non-severe SARS-CoV-2 infection. About the research overall: Sequencing of unsorted whole blood was done on bulk RNA, leaving chains unpaired. General study results and limits: In VDJdb matching, anti-spike CD8 responses were favored while private and CD4 specificities went missing.

The TCR library protocol attached unique molecular identifiers to the individual cDNA molecules. TCRdb called the 5' RACE reads again in MiXCR, with one record for every CDR3 protein. The sample contains approximately 65,000 distinct CDR3 sequences, approximately 12% of which appear only once. V is TRBV29-1 and J is TRBJ1-3; D is possibly TRBD1 (5 bases). Material for sequencing was whole blood. The TCR was taken from an adult who was a healthcare worker with PCR-confirmed SARS-CoV-2 infection or an uninfected control (not recorded which). Here the CDR3 reads CSVELTEHSGNTIYF. The CDR3 region has the DNA TGCAGCGTTGAACTGACAGAACACTCTGGAAACACCATATATTTT.